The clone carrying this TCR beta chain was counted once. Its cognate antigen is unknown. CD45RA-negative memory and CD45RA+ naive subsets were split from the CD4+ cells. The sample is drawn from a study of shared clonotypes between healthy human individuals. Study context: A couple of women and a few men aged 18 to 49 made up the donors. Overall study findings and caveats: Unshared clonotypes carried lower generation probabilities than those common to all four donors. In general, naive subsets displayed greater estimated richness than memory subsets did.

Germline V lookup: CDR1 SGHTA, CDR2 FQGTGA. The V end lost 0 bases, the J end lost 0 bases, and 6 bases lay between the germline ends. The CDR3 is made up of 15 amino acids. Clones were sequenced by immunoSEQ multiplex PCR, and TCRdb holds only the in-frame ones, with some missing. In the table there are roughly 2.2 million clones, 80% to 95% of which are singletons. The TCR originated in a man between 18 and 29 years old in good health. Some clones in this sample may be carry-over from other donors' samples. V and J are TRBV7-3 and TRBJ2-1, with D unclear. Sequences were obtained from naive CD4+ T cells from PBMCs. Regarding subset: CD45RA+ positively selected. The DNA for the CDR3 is TGTGCCAGCAGCTTAACGCCCGACTCCTACAATGAGCAGTTCTTC. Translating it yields CASSLTPDSYNEQFF.